The next 11 T cell receptor beta chains were all read from a single sample in a study of T cell responses to AZD1222 COVID-19 vaccine. Sequencing used immunoSEQ multiplex PCR; TCRdb keeps in-frame clones, though not all of them. Of over 100,000 clones listed, 80% to 90% were seen once; the top ten hold approximately 3.1%. This material consisted of peripheral blood, taken on day 0 of AZD1222 vaccination. These receptors originate from an adult in good health.

The rearrangement links TRBV13 to TRBJ2-5; 8 bases fit TRBD2. Trimming took 8 bases from V and 1 from J; bases not matched to a gene: 3. The CDR3 sequence is 13 residues long. Germline V gene data show CDR1 as PRHDT and CDR2 as FYEKMQ (reference sequence). Here the CDR3 DNA reads TGTGCCAGCCGCGGGGGGCCCCAAGAGACCCAGTACTTC. It translates to CASRGGPQETQYF.

The chain uses TRBV2 and TRBJ2-1; 8 nucleotides match TRBD1. V gave up 6 bases and J gave up 10 bases; unmatched junction bases: 2. The CDR3 is made up of 11 amino acids. Germline-derived CDR1 and CDR2 are SNHLY and FYNNEI. Here the CDR3 DNA reads TGTGCCAGCAGGGACAGGGCCGAGCAGTTCTTC. Translation: CASRDRAEQFF.

This chain joins TRBV25-1 and TRBJ1-6; D is uncertain. This CDR3 contains 15 residues. Germline assignment: CDR1 MGHDK and CDR2 SYGVNS. With 6 bases removed from V and 0 bases from J, the gap between germline ends came to 9 bases. The CDR3 is CASRTASSYNSPLHF. The CDR3 coding sequence is TGTGCCAGCAGGACCGCCAGCTCCTATAATTCACCCCTCCACTTT.

This CDR3 reads CASSYNPDSSYEQYF. As DNA, the CDR3 is TGTGCCAGCAGTTACAACCCGGACAGTTCCTACGAGCAGTACTTC. The chain recombines TRBV6-5 with TRBJ2-7, with D perhaps matching TRBD1 (6 bases). CDR1 MNHEY and CDR2 SVGAGI come from the germline V gene. This CDR3 contains 15 residues. The V end was cut by 2 bases, the J end by 1 base, with 12 bases between.

This chain joins TRBV4-1 and TRBJ1-3; D is uncertain. CDR1 MGHRA and CDR2 YSYEKL come from the germline V gene. The CDR3 is 14 amino acids. The V and J ends lost 3 bases and 2 bases respectively, with 8 bases between them. The CDR3 bases are TGCGCCAGCAGCCAGGGATCAGCTGGAAACACCATATATTTT. This gives the protein CASSQGSAGNTIYF.

This chain connects TRBV19 to TRBJ2-1, with TRBD2 as a possible D gene (6 bases). V lost 6 bases and J 1 base, leaving 13 bases between the germline ends. This CDR3 contains 15 residues. Looked up from germline, CDR1 is LNHDA and CDR2 is SQIVND (reference sequence). CDR3 in DNA: TGTGCCAGTAGAGTGGCGGGACGGTCCTACAATGAGCAGTTCTTC. Its protein is CASRVAGRSYNEQFF.

The J gene is TRBJ1-6, the V gene TRBV20-1; D is ambiguous. V was cut by 5 bases and J by 10 bases, with 9 bases left in between. Germline V gives CDR1 DFQATT, CDR2 SNEGSKA (reference sequence). This CDR3 contains 11 residues. Here the CDR3 DNA reads TGCAGTGCTGGATCATTGTCACCCCTCCACTTT. Its protein product is CSAGSLSPLHF.

This clone was picked up one time. The chain carries TRBV29-1 and TRBJ1-2; D possibly corresponds to TRBD1 (6 bases). The CDR3 length is 16 residues. The germline CDR1 and CDR2 sequences are SQVTM and ANQGSEA. V shed 2 bases and J shed 2 bases, with 18 bases lying between them. Here the CDR3 DNA reads TGCAGCGTTGAATCCCCCGGACAGCCCGGCAACTATGGCTACACCTTC. Translating it yields CSVESPGQPGNYGYTF.

The sample holds one count of this clone. V gene TRBV6-5 combines with J gene TRBJ1-6, with D possibly TRBD1 on 6 matching bases. V lost 5 bases and J 9 bases, leaving 14 bases between the germline ends. This CDR3 spans 14 amino acids. Germline lookup yields CDR1 MNHEY and CDR2 SVGAGI. The CDR3 DNA reads as TGTGCCAGCAGTCGACAGGCTAGGGGTTCACCCCTCCACTTT. It translates to CASSRQARGSPLHF.

This rearrangement joins TRBV7-2 to TRBJ1-4; weak D call: TRBD1 (5 bases). Germline V gives CDR1 SGHTA, CDR2 FQGNSA. The CDR3 loop spans 15 amino acids. Trimming shortened V by 1 base and J by 5 bases, and 11 bases separated the two germline ends. Here the CDR3 reads CASSLGAGGNEKLFF. The DNA of the CDR3 is TGTGCCAGCAGCTTAGGGGCGGGGGGGAATGAAAAACTGTTTTTT.

This clone has just one count. The V call is TRBV7-9, the J call TRBJ1-2; TRBD1 agrees at 7 bases. CDR1 and CDR2 from the germline V gene are SEHNR and FQNEAQ (reference sequence). Unmatched junction bases numbered 10, after V lost 5 bases and J lost 7 bases. This CDR3 region has 14 residues. CDR3 amino acids: CASSPPGQWFGYTF. The CDR3 coding sequence is TGTGCCAGCAGCCCCCCGGGACAGTGGTTTGGCTACACCTTC.